The 4 T cell receptor beta chains listed next were all sequenced from one sample in a study of blood T cell repertoires in COVID-19. The data were produced by immunoSEQ multiplex PCR, yet TCRdb's version contains in-frame clones alone and is incomplete. The data show around 300,000 clones, 88% seen once. The material sequenced was PBMCs or T cells enriched from blood (not recorded which). Receptors were obtained from a young woman who had recovered from COVID-19.

The chain couples TRBV29-1 to TRBJ1-1; 7 bases match TRBD1. Germline loops: CDR1 SQVTM, CDR2 ANQGSEA. Trimming cost V 7 bases and J 7 bases; bases outside gene matches: 3. The CDR3 has 10 residues. CDR3 loop: CSARQGEAFF. CDR3 nucleotide sequence: TGCAGCGCCAGACAGGGTGAAGCTTTCTTT.

This chain links TRBV5-1 with TRBJ2-6; D remains unclear. The CDR3 extends over 16 amino acids. V lost 4 bases and J lost 4, with 15 bases in between. Germline V gene sequence: CDR1 SGHRS, CDR2 YFSETQ. The CDR3: CASSANEVSGANVLTF. CDR3 sequence (DNA): TGCGCCAGCAGCGCCAACGAGGTGTCAGGGGCCAACGTCCTGACTTTC.

This chain connects TRBV30 to TRBJ2-1; TRBD2 is a possible D gene (6 bases). The V gene's germline CDR1 is GTSNPN and CDR2 SVGIG (reference sequence). Trimming removed 1 base from V and 2 bases from J, with 12 bases in between. The CDR3 totals 15 residues. The chain's CDR3 is CAWSARAGTYNEQFF. Written as DNA, the CDR3 is TGTGCCTGGAGTGCCCGCGCGGGGACCTACAATGAGCAGTTCTTC.

CDR3 nucleotides: TGTGCCAGCAGTTGGACTAGCGTAGATACGCAGTATTTT. As protein: CASSWTSVDTQYF. This chain connects TRBV27 to TRBJ2-3, with 9 bases lining up with TRBD2. The V segment lost 4 bases and the J segment 5 bases; nucleotides outside the gene matches: 1. The CDR3 loop spans 13 amino acids. The germline V gene has CDR1 MNHEY and CDR2 SMNVEV (reference sequence).